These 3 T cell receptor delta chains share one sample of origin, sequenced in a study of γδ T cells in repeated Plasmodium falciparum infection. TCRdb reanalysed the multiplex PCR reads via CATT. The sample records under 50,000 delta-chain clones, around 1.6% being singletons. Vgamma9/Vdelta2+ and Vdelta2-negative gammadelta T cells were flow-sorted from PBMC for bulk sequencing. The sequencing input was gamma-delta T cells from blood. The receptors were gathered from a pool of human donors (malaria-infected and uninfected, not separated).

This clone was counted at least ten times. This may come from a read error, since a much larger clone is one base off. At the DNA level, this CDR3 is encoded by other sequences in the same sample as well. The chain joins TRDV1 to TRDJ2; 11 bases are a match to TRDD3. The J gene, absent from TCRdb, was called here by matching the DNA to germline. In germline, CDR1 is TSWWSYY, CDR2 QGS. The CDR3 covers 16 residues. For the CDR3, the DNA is TGTGCTCTCGAACCCCTGGGGGATACCGGAGCAGCACGACTCTTCTTT. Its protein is CALEPLGDTGAARLFF.

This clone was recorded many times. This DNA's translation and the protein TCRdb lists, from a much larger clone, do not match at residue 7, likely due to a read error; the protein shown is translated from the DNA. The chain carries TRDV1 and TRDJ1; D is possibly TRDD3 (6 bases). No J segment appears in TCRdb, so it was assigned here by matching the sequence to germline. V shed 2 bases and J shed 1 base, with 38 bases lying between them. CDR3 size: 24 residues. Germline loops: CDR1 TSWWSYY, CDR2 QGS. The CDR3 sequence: CALGEGGGLYLSPGGKTGTDKLIF. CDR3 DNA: TGTGCTCTTGGGGAAGGGGGAGGTTTGTATCTCTCTCCCGGGGGAAAAACCGGCACCGATAAACTCATCTTT.

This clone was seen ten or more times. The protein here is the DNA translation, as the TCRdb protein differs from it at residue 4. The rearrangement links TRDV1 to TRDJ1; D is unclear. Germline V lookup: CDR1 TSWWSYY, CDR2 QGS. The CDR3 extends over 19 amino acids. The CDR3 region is CALVEFGIFWRIFTDKLIF. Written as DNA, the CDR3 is TGTGCTCTTGTGGAATTCGGCATTTTCTGGCGGATCTTCACCGATAAACTCATCTTT.